What follows are 20 T cell receptor beta chains derived from one specimen sequenced in a study of radiation and T cells in renal cell carcinoma. The time point: baseline pretreatment blood. Indicated treatment: 15 Gy SBRT to primary tumor, nephrectomy 4 weeks later. Sequencing used immunoSEQ multiplex PCR; TCRdb keeps in-frame clones, though not all of them. The repertoire consists of about 140,000 clones, with over 65% occurring once and the leading ten covering 20% to 25%. The sample here was blood, taken from a patient whose treatment included radiotherapy and nephrectomy. These receptors originate from a woman aged 50 to 60 with renal cell carcinoma.

The CDR3 sequence is CASSQGTDYGYTF. The CDR3 DNA is TGTGCCAGCAGCCAAGGGACAGACTATGGCTACACCTTC. This chain connects TRBV4-2 to TRBJ1-2; possibly TRBD1 for D (6 bases). V dropped 1 base and J dropped 3 bases, with 6 bases sitting between them. The CDR3 covers 13 residues. Germline-derived CDR1 and CDR2 are LGHNA and YNFKEQ.

The chain joins TRBV5-1 to TRBJ2-3; possibly TRBD2 for D (5 bases). V lost 5 bases and J 2 bases, leaving 9 bases between the germline ends. The CDR3 loop spans 13 amino acids. Germline V gene sequence: CDR1 SGHRS, CDR2 YFSETQ. The CDR3 here is CASREGSTDTQYF. CDR3 nucleotides: TGCGCCAGCAGAGAGGGCTCCACAGATACGCAGTATTTT.

A word on this clone: The sample carries other DNA sequences with the same CDR3. The chain is built from TRBV6-1 and TRBJ2-7, with a weak D call TRBD1 (6 bases). This CDR3 region has 13 residues. The germline V gene has CDR1 MNHNS and CDR2 SASEGT. Between the trimmed V and J ends, which lost 3 bases and 1 base, there was a span of 7 bases. The CDR3 loop is CASSEDRSYEQYF. Written as DNA, the CDR3 is TGTGCCAGCAGTGAGGACAGATCCTACGAGCAGTACTTC.

The J gene is TRBJ1-6, the V gene TRBV6-6; the D is unclear. The germline CDR1 and CDR2 sequences are MNHNY and SVGAGI (reference sequence). The CDR3 has 14 amino acids. V lost 5 bases to trimming and J lost 7 bases, with 12 bases between them. Here the CDR3 DNA reads TGTGCCAGCAGTAATACAGTCCGGAATTCACCCCTCCACTTT. Amino acids: CASSNTVRNSPLHF.

This rearrangement joins TRBV13 to TRBJ2-5; the match to TRBD1 covers 9 bases. V shed 4 bases, J shed 4 bases, and the junction held 7 bases outside the gene matches. Germline CDR1 PRHDT, CDR2 FYEKMQ (reference sequence). This CDR3 is built from 15 residues. CDR3 bases: TGTGCCAGCAGCTACACAGGGGGCGCCCCAGAGACCCAGTACTTC. This sequence encodes CASSYTGGAPETQYF. Full variable domain (remainder filled in from reference TRBV13 and TRBJ2-5): AAGVIQSPRHLIKEKRETATLKCYPIPRHDTVYWYQQGPGQDPQFLISFYEKMQSDKGSIPDRFSAQQFSDYHSELNMSSLELGDSALYFCASSYTGGAPETQYFGPGTRLLVL.

The chain carries TRBV2 and TRBJ2-2, with a tentative D call TRBD1 (5 bases). Per the germline V gene, CDR1 is SNHLY and CDR2 is FYNNEI. Trimming took off 3 bases at V and 2 bases at J, with 10 bases between the two ends. The CDR3 spans 15 residues. CDR3 nucleotide sequence: TGTGCCAGCAGTGATGAACAGGTCAACACCGGGGAGCTGTTTTTT. This codes for CASSDEQVNTGELFF.

The CDR3 loop is CASSVGGLMNTEAFF. In DNA form, the CDR3 reads TGTGCCAGCAGCGTAGGTGGACTCATGAACACTGAAGCTTTCTTT. V gene TRBV9 combines with J gene TRBJ1-1, with D unclear. CDR3 length equals 15 residues. Germline V CDR1 and CDR2: SGDLS, YYNGEE. V was pared by 0 bases and J by 0 bases, with 9 bases between.

V and J are TRBV2 and TRBJ2-7; possibly TRBD2 for D (6 bases). V was clipped by 4 bases and J by 4 bases, with 14 bases between them. Germline CDR1 reads SNHLY; CDR2 reads FYNNEI. The CDR3 loop spans 14 amino acids. CDR3 nucleotide sequence: TGTGCCAGCAGTGTGTTAGTGGCGGGGTACGAGCAGTACTTC. This codes for CASSVLVAGYEQYF.

V and J are TRBV19 and TRBJ2-4; 7 bases align to TRBD1. With V trimmed by 5 bases and J by 8 bases, 12 bases remained unmatched. The CDR3 runs 15 residues. In germline, CDR1 is LNHDA, CDR2 SQIVND (reference sequence). Here the CDR3 DNA reads TGTGCCAGTAGTTCGATAGACAGGGCAGGGGACATTCAGTACTTC. As protein: CASSSIDRAGDIQYF.

Here the CDR3 DNA reads TGTGCCAGCAGCCCATTCATGAACACTGAAGCTTTCTTT. Encoded protein: CASSPFMNTEAFF. V gene TRBV6-6 combines with J gene TRBJ1-1; D remains unclear. This CDR3 region has 13 residues. V was clipped by 6 bases and J by 0 bases, with 8 bases between them. The germline V gene encodes CDR1 MNHNY and CDR2 SVGAGI (reference sequence).

The chain links TRBV2 to TRBJ2-1; D remains ambiguous. Germline-derived CDR1 and CDR2 are SNHLY and FYNNEI. The CDR3 is made up of 17 amino acids. The V end was cut by 0 bases, the J end by 0 bases, with 12 bases between. CDR3 nucleotides: TGTGCCAGCAGTGAAGCGAATCAGAAAAGCTCCTACAATGAGCAGTTCTTC. This encodes CASSEANQKSSYNEQFF. Supplemented by reference TRBV2 and TRBJ2-1, the full variable domain reads EPEVTQTPSHQVTQMGQEVILRCVPISNHLYFYWYRQILGQKVEFLVSFYNNEISEKSEIFDDQFSVERPDGSNFTLKIRSTKLEDSAMYFCASSEANQKSSYNEQFFGPGTRLTVL.

The chain links TRBV7-2 to TRBJ2-5, with D hard to call. Between the trimmed V and J ends, which lost 3 bases and 4 bases, there was a span of 9 bases. The CDR3 spans 13 residues. Germline V gene data show CDR1 as SGHTA and CDR2 as FQGNSA. The chain's CDR3 is CASSLPRTETQYF. As DNA, the CDR3 is TGTGCCAGCAGCTTGCCACGGACAGAGACCCAGTACTTC.

The chain's CDR3 is CASSPPRQPQHF. Here the CDR3 DNA reads TGTGCCAGCAGCCCCCCTAGGCAGCCCCAGCATTTT. V gene TRBV7-2 combines with J gene TRBJ1-5; D is ambiguous. Trimming pared 5 bases from V and 7 bases from J, leaving 9 bases between. The CDR3 contains 12 residues. Germline CDR1 and CDR2: SGHTA and FQGNSA.

Comment on this clone: Other DNA sequences in this sample translate to the same CDR3. The V call is TRBV18, the J call TRBJ2-7, with D perhaps matching TRBD2 (5 bases). The CDR3 is made up of 13 amino acids. V was shortened by 1 base and J by 3 bases, with 7 bases between the two germline ends. From germline, CDR1 is KGHSH and CDR2 LQKENI. CDR3 in amino acids: CASSPQSGYEQYF. The CDR3 DNA reads TGTGCCAGCTCACCACAGAGCGGCTACGAGCAGTACTTC.

This clone was picked up a small number of times. The chain carries TRBV28 and TRBJ1-6; D is unclear. The CDR3 is 13 residues long. V lost 3 bases and J 8 bases, leaving 8 bases between the germline ends. Germline V lookup: CDR1 MDHEN, CDR2 SYDVKM. The CDR3 is CASSFARDSPLHF. DNA of the CDR3: TGTGCCAGCAGTTTCGCGAGGGATTCACCCCTCCACTTT.

This clone showed up just once. V and J are TRBV15 and TRBJ2-5; 8 nucleotides agree with TRBD1. With 1 base clipped from V and 1 base from J, the junction kept 2 bases outside the gene matches. The CDR3 consists of 15 residues. The germline V gene has CDR1 LNHNV and CDR2 YYDKDF (reference sequence). The CDR3 loop is CATSRGGQGQETQYF. CDR3 nucleotide sequence: TGTGCCACCAGCAGAGGCGGACAGGGCCAAGAGACCCAGTACTTC.

The rearrangement joins TRBV6-5 to TRBJ2-1, with 9 bases fitting TRBD1. Germline V gene data show CDR1 as MNHEY and CDR2 as SVGAGI. The CDR3 extends over 13 amino acids. J was trimmed by 9 bases and V by 8 bases; bases with no gene match: 8. CDR3 sequence: CASYRGRSGEQFF. DNA of the CDR3: TGTGCCAGCTACAGGGGGCGAAGTGGTGAGCAGTTCTTC.

This clone was seen just once. The rearrangement joins TRBV6-1 to TRBJ2-5; unclear D gene. Germline V CDR1 and CDR2: MNHNS, SASEGT. Trimming took 8 bases from V and 4 from J, leaving 11 bases between them. This CDR3 has 12 amino acids. The CDR3 DNA reads TGTGCCAGCTCTATGGGCCCAGAGACCCAGTACTTC. This gives the protein CASSMGPETQYF.

V usage is TRBV5-1 and J usage is TRBJ2-3, with unresolved D. Germline V CDR1 and CDR2: SGHRS, YFSETQ. The CDR3 runs to 13 residues. The V end was cut by 6 bases, the J end by 2 bases, with 10 bases between. Here the CDR3 DNA reads TGCGCCAGCATGGGCAATGTCACAGATACGCAGTATTTT. This codes for CASMGNVTDTQYF. Full variable domain (rest looked up from reference TRBV5-1 and TRBJ2-3): KAGVTQTPRYLIKTRGQQVTLSCSPISGHRSVSWYQQTPGQGLQFLFEYFSETQRNKGNFPGRFSGRQFSNSRSEMNVSTLELGDSALYLCASMGNVTDTQYFGPGTRLTVL.

CDR3 region: CASSSTSASYEQYF. Written as DNA, the CDR3 is TGTGCCAGCAGCTCGACGTCGGCGAGCTACGAGCAGTACTTC. V gene TRBV7-2 combines with J gene TRBJ2-7; D is ambiguous. The germline V and J ends were trimmed by 4 bases and 3 bases, with 13 bases remaining between them. The CDR3 loop spans 14 amino acids. The germline V gene encodes CDR1 SGHTA and CDR2 FQGNSA.